Given below is one T cell receptor (beta chain) in context. The CDR3 length is 13 residues. V was cut by 3 bases and J by 3 bases, with 8 bases left in between. The germline gives CDR1 SEHNR, CDR2 FQNEAQ (reference sequence). The authors ran a second PCR of 7 to 11 cycles using a sample-barcoded 5' primer and a J-beta primer mix. TCRdb re-called the 5' RACE reads through MiXCR, storing one row per CDR3 protein. The sample shows some 560,000 distinct CDR3 sequences, over 25% of them seen only once. The data were taken from a study of blood T cells in healthy people across ages. These data were also filed under a second study, of T cells of mothers and their children. That report notes: Overlap measured in related mother-child pairs was slightly, non-significantly higher than in unrelated pairs.

The sequenced material came from blood. The V call is TRBV7-9, the J call TRBJ1-1; unclear D gene. The receptor was derived from a boy aged 2 to 10 in good health. The DNA of the CDR3 is TGTGCCAGCAGCTTTTCCCCCGACACTGAAGCTTTCTTT. It translates to CASSFSPDTEAFF.